This T cell receptor beta chain was observed in a study of T cell responses to AZD1222 COVID-19 vaccine. As for this clone: What it binds is not known.

TCRdb's copy holds only in-frame clones and misses some; the assay was immunoSEQ multiplex PCR. This sample has 140,000 to 150,000 clones, with approximately 88% found just once. The germline gives CDR1 SGHTA, CDR2 FQGNSA. The CDR3 covers 15 residues. V was cut by 3 bases and J by 1 base, with 13 bases left in between. Study findings and constraints: After the peak T cell response, and only then, were repertoires sampled. As reported, nearly half of all spike-specific TCRs target variant regions that are unmutated.

The rearrangement links TRBV7-2 to TRBJ2-7; no clear D gene. Sample: peripheral blood, taken on day 0 of AZD1222 vaccination. The origin of this receptor is an adult in good health. CDR3 nucleotide sequence: TGTGCCAGCAGCTTGTCCTTACAGCCTTCCTACGAGCAGTACTTC. Its translation is CASSLSLQPSYEQYF.